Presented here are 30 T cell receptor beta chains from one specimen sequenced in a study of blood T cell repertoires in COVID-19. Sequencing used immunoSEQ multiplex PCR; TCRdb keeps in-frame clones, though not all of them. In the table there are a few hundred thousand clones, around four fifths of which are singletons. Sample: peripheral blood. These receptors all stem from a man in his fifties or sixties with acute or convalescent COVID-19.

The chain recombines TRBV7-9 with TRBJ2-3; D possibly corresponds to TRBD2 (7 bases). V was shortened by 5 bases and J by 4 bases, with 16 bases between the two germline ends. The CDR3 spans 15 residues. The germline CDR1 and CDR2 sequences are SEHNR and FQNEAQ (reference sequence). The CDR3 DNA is TGTGCCAGCAGCCGACTACAGGGAGGGCCAGATACGCAGTATTTT. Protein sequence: CASSRLQGGPDTQYF. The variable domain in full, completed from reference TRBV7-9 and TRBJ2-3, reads DTGVSQNPRHKITKRGQNVTFRCDPISEHNRLYWYRQTLGQGPEFLTYFQNEAQLEKSRLLSDRFSAERPKGSFSTLEIQRTEQGDSAMYLCASSRLQGGPDTQYFGPGTRLTVL.

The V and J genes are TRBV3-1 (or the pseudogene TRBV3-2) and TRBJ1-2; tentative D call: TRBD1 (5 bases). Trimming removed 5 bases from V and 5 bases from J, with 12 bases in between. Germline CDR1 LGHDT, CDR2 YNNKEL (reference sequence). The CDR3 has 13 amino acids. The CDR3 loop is CASSGTSAYGYTF. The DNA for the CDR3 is TGTGCCAGCAGCGGGACTTCGGCTTATGGCTACACCTTC.

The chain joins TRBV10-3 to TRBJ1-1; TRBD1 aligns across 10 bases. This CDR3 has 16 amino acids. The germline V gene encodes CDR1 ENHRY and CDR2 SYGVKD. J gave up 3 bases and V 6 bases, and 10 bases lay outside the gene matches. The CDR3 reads CAISTRTGGGDTEAFF. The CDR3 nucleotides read TGTGCCATCAGCACGAGGACAGGGGGTGGGGACACTGAAGCTTTCTTT.

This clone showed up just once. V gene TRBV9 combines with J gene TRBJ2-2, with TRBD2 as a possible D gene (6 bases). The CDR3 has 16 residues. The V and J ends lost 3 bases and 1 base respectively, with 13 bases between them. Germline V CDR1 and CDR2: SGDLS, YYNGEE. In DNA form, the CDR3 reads TGTGCCAGCAGCGCCCAACCCGGGGGGAACACCGGGGAGCTGTTTTTT. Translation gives CASSAQPGGNTGELFF.

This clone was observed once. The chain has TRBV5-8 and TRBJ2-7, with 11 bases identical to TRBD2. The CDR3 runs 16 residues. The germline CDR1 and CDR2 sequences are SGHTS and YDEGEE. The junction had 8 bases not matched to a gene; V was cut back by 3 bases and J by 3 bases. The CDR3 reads CASSSELLAGVYEQYF. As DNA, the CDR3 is TGTGCCAGCAGCTCGGAACTACTAGCGGGAGTCTACGAGCAGTACTTC.

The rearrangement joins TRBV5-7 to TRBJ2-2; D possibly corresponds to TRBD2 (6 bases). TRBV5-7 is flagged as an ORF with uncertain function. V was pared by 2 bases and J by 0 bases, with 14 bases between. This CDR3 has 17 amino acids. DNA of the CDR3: TGTGCCAGCAGCTTCCGGGGGAGCCTACCGAACACCGGGGAGCTGTTTTTT. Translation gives CASSFRGSLPNTGELFF.

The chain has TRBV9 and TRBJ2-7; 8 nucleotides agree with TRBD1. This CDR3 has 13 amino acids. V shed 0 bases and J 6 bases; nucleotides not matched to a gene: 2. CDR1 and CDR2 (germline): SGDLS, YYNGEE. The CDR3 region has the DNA TGTGCCAGCAGCGTAGGGGGGACAGGCGAGCAGTACTTC. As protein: CASSVGGTGEQYF.

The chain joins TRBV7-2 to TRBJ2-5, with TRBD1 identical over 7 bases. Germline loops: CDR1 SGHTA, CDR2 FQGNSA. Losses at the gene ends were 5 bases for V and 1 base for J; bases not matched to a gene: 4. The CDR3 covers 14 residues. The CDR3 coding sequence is TGTGCCAGCAGCCCACAGGGGCCCCAAGAGACCCAGTACTTC. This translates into CASSPQGPQETQYF. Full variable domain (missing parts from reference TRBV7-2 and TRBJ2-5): GAGVSQSPSNKVTEKGKDVELRCDPISGHTALYWYRQSLGQGLEFLIYFQGNSAPDKSGLPSDRFSAERTGGSVSTLTIQRTQQEDSAVYLCASSPQGPQETQYFGPGTRLLVL.

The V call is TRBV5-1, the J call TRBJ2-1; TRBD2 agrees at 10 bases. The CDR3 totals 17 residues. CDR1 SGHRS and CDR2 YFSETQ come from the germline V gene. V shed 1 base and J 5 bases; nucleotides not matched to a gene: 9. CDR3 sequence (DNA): TGCGCCAGCAGCTTGCGAGCGGGGGGGCCTGGGAACAATGAGCAGTTCTTC. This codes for CASSLRAGGPGNNEQFF. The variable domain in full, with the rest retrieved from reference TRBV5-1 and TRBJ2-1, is KAGVTQTPRYLIKTRGQQVTLSCSPISGHRSVSWYQQTPGQGLQFLFEYFSETQRNKGNFPGRFSGRQFSNSRSEMNVSTLELGDSALYLCASSLRAGGPGNNEQFFGPGTRLTVL.

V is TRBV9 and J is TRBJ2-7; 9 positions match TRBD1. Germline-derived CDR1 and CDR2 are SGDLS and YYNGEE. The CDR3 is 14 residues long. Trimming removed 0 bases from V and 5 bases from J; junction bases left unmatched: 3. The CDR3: CASSVGDREDEQYF. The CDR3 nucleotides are TGTGCCAGCAGCGTAGGGGACAGGGAGGACGAGCAGTACTTC.

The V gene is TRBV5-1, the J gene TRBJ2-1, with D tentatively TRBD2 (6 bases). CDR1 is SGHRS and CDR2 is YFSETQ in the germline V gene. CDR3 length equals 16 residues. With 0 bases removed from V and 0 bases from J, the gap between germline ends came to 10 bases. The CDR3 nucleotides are TGCGCCAGCAGCTTGGCCCCGGGAGCCTCCTACAATGAGCAGTTCTTC. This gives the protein CASSLAPGASYNEQFF.

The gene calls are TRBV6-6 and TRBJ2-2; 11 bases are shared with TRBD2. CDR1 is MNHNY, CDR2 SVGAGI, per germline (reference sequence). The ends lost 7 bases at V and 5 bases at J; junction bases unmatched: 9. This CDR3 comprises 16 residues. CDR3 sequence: CASTETSGANTGELFF. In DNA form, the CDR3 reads TGTGCCAGCACGGAGACTAGCGGGGCCAATACCGGGGAGCTGTTTTTT.

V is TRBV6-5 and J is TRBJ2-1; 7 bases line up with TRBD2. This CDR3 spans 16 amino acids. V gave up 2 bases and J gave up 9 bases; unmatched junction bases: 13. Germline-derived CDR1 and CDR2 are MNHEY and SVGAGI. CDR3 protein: CASSYSGLGNYGEQFF. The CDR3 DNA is TGTGCCAGCAGTTACAGCGGACTAGGCAATTACGGTGAGCAGTTCTTC.

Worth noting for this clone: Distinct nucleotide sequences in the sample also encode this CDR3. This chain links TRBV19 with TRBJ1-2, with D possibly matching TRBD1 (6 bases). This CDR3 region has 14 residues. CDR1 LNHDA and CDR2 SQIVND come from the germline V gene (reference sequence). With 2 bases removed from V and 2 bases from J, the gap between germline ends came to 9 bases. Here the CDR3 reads CASSIRTENYGYTF. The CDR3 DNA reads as TGTGCCAGTAGTATAAGGACAGAGAACTATGGCTACACCTTC. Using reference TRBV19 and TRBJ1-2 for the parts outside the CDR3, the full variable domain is DGGITQSPKYLFRKEGQNVTLSCEQNLNHDAMYWYRQDPGQGLRLIYYSQIVNDFQKGDIAEGYSVSREKKESFPLTVTSAQKNPTAFYLCASSIRTENYGYTFGSGTRLTVV.

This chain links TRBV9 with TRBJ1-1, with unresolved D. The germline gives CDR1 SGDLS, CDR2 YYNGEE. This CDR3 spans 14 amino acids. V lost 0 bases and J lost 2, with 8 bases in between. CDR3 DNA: TGTGCCAGCAGCGTAGGACAAACCAACACTGAAGCTTTCTTT. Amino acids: CASSVGQTNTEAFF.

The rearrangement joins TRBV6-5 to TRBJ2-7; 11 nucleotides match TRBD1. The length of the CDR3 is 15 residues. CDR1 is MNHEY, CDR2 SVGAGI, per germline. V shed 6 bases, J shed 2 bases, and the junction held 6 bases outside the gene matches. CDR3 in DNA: TGTGCCAGCAGCGGCCGGGACAGGGGGGCCTACGAGCAGTACTTC. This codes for CASSGRDRGAYEQYF.

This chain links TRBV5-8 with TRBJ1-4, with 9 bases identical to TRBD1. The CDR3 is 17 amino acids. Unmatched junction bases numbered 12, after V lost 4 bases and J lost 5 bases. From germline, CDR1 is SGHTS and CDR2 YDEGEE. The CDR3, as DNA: TGTGCCAGCAGCACCGGACAGGGGACGAGAAGAAATGAAAAACTGTTTTTT. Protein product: CASSTGQGTRRNEKLFF.

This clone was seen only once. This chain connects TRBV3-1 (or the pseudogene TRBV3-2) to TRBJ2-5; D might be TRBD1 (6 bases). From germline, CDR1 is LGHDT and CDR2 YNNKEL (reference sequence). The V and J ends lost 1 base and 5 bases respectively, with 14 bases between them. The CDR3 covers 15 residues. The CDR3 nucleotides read TGTGCCAGCAGCCAAGTCGGGACACCGGGGGAGACCCAGTACTTC. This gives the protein CASSQVGTPGETQYF.

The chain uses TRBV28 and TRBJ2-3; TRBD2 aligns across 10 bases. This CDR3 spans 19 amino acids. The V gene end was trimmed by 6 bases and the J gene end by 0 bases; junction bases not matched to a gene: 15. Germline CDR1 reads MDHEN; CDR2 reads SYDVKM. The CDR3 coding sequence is TGTGCCAGCAGACATAGCGGGAGGAAGATCAGGAAGAGCACAGATACGCAGTATTTT. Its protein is CASRHSGRKIRKSTDTQYF.

DNA for the CDR3: TGTGCCAGCAGTCGACAGATGAACACTGAAGCTTTCTTT. Translated, it gives CASSRQMNTEAFF. This chain uses TRBV12-3 or TRBV12-4 with TRBJ1-1; possible D gene TRBD1, 5 bases. The CDR3 sequence is 13 residues long. V was cut by 5 bases and J by 0 bases, with 7 bases left in between.

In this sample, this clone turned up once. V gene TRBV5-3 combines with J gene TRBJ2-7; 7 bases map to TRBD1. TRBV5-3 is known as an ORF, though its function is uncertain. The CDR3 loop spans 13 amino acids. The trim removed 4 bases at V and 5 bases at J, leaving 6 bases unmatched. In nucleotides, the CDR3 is TGTGCCAGAAGCCGAGACAGGGCCCACGAGCAGTACTTC. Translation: CARSRDRAHEQYF.

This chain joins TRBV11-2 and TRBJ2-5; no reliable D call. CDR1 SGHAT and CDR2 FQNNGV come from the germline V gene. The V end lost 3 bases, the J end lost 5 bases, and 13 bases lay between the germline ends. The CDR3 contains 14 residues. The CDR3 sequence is CASSFSLGEETQYF. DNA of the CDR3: TGTGCCAGCAGCTTCAGTCTAGGAGAGGAGACCCAGTACTTC.

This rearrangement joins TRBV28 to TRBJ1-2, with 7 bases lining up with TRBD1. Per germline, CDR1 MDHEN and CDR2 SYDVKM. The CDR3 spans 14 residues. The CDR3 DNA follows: TGTTCTCGAGGAGAGGGGGACAGCCACTATGGCTACACCTTC. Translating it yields CSRGEGDSHYGYTF.

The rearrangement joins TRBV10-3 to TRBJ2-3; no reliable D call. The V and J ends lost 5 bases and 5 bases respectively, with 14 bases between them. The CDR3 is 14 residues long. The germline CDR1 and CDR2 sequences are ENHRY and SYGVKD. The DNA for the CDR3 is TGTGCCATCAGTTTAGCACCCAGAGAAGATACGCAGTATTTT. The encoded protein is CAISLAPREDTQYF.

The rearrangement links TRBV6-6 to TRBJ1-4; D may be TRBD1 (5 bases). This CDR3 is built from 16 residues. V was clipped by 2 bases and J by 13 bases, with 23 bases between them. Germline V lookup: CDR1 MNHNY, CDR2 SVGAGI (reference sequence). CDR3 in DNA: TGTGCCAGCAGTTACGGGGGTGACACGGGGGTCATGGGACTGTTTTTT. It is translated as CASSYGGDTGVMGLFF.

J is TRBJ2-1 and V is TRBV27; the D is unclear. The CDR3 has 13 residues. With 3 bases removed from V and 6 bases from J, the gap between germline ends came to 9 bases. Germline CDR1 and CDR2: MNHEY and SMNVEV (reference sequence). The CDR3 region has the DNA TGTGCCAGCAGTTTTGTAGCCGGCAATGAGCAGTTCTTC. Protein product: CASSFVAGNEQFF.

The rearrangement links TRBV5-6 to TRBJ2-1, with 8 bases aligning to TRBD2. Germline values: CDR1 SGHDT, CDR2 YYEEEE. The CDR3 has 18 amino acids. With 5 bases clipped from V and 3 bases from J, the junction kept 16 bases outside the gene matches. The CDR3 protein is CASSSPPGLEKSYNEQFF. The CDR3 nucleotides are TGTGCCAGCAGTTCCCCTCCGGGACTAGAAAAAAGCTACAATGAGCAGTTCTTC.

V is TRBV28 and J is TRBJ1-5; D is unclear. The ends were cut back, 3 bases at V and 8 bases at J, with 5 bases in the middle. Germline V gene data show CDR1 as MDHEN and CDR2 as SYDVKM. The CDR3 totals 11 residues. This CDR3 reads CASSFREPQHF. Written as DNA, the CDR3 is TGTGCCAGCAGTTTCCGGGAGCCCCAGCATTTT.

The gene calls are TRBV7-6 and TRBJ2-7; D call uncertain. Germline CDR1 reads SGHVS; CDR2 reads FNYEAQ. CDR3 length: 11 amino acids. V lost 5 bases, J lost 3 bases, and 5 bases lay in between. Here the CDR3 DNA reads TGTGCCAGCAGCCAAATCTACGAGCAGTACTTC. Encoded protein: CASSQIYEQYF.

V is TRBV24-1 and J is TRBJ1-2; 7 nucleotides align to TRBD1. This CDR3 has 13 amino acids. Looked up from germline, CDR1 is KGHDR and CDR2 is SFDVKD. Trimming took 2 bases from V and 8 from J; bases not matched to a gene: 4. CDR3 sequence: CATSDSTGYGYTF. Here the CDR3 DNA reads TGTGCCACCAGTGATTCGACAGGGTACGGCTACACCTTC.